The clone carrying this T cell receptor beta chain was seen at least ten times. Its target is unknown. This record comes from a study of early T cells in non-severe SARS-CoV-2 infection. At the level of the study: Sequencing used unsorted whole-blood bulk RNA, so chains lack pairing. Findings and limits, study-wide: Matching with VDJdb favored anti-spike CD8 responses (missing private and CD4 specificities).

As part of library construction, unique molecular identifiers were attached to individual cDNA molecules. MiXCR, applied by TCRdb to the 5' RACE reads, yields one record per CDR3 protein. The repertoire holds roughly 50,000 distinct CDR3 sequences, with around 10% as singletons. Sample: whole blood. The sequence derives from an adult who was a healthcare worker with PCR-confirmed SARS-CoV-2 infection or an uninfected control (not recorded which).

The CDR3 DNA sequence: TGTGCCTGGAGTGTGGTTAAAGAGACCCAGTACTTC. Its protein is CAWSVVKETQYF. The chain combines TRBV30 with TRBJ2-5; D remains ambiguous. The CDR3 is 12 amino acids. Trimming shortened V by 0 bases and J by 3 bases, and 5 bases separated the two germline ends. Germline assignment: CDR1 GTSNPN and CDR2 SVGIG (reference sequence).